This is a list of T cell receptor beta chains from one sample in a study of technical replicates of blood from a few donors. Method: immunoSEQ multiplex PCR; TCRdb's copy keeps in-frame clones and lacks some. The sample lists about 75,000 clones; around 97% were seen once. The sample comprised T cells isolated from PBMCs. Source of these receptors: a human donor in good health. Both conserved end residues are part of each CDR3. The order of the fields is D gene, clone size, V gene, J gene, CDR3 DNA, CDR3 protein. The D gene is left open where the match is weak. Expanded clones get a size class; other rows say once, few or many, or leave the size out.

d_gene: TRBD2
abundance: once
v_gene: TRBV6-1
j_gene: TRBJ2-7
CDR3nt: TGTGCCAGCAGTGAGGGACTAGTCAGTCCTTACGAGCAGTACTTC
CDR3aa: CASSEGLVSPYEQYF

d_gene: TRBD1
abundance: -
v_gene: TRBV6-5
j_gene: TRBJ1-2
CDR3nt: TGTGCCAGCACCGTCGGGACAGGGTTTGGCGGCTACACCTTC
CDR3aa: CASTVGTGFGGYTF

d_gene: TRBD2
abundance: -
v_gene: TRBV5-1
j_gene: TRBJ2-5
CDR3nt: TGCGCCAGCAGGGGAGCGGGAGGCCCACGAGAGACCCAGTACTTC
CDR3aa: CASRGAGGPRETQYF

d_gene: TRBD2
abundance: -
v_gene: TRBV7-7
j_gene: TRBJ2-1
CDR3nt: TGTGCTAGCAGCTTAGAGCGGGAGTCCTACAATGAGCAGTTCTTC
CDR3aa: CASSLERESYNEQFF

d_gene: TRBD2
abundance: -
v_gene: TRBV5-1
j_gene: TRBJ2-1
CDR3nt: TGCGCCAGCAGCTTCAGCGGGAGTAGAAATGAGCAGTTCTTC
CDR3aa: CASSFSGSRNEQFF

d_gene: TRBD1
abundance: -
v_gene: TRBV28
j_gene: TRBJ1-5
CDR3nt: TGTGCCAGCAGTCATCATCCGGGGACAGGGCATTATCAGCCCCAGCATTTT
CDR3aa: CASSHHPGTGHYQPQHF

d_gene: -
abundance: -
v_gene: TRBV30
j_gene: TRBJ1-2
CDR3nt: TGTGCCTGGAGTTGGAGTGGGGGCCAGGGCGGCTACACCTTC
CDR3aa: CAWSWSGGQGGYTF

d_gene: TRBD2
abundance: -
v_gene: TRBV2
j_gene: TRBJ2-3
CDR3nt: TGTGCCAGCACGCGACTAGCGGGATCGGTGGATACGCAGTATTTT
CDR3aa: CASTRLAGSVDTQYF

d_gene: -
abundance: -
v_gene: TRBV5-3
j_gene: TRBJ2-7
CDR3nt: TGTGCCAGAAGCTTGGTAAACAGGCCCAAATTCTACGAGCAGTACTTC
CDR3aa: CARSLVNRPKFYEQYF

d_gene: TRBD1
abundance: -
v_gene: TRBV5-4
j_gene: TRBJ2-1
CDR3nt: TGTGCCAGCGGGACAGAACTAGGAGCGTACAATGAGCAGTTCTTC
CDR3aa: CASGTELGAYNEQFF

d_gene: -
abundance: -
v_gene: TRBV7-2
j_gene: TRBJ2-2
CDR3nt: TGTGCCAGCAGCTTAAGGGGGTACACCGGGGAGCTGTTTTTT
CDR3aa: CASSLRGYTGELFF

d_gene: -
abundance: -
v_gene: TRBV9
j_gene: TRBJ2-7
CDR3nt: TGTGCCAGCGCTTTTAGTATTGAGTCGTCCTCCTACGAGCAGTACTTC
CDR3aa: CASAFSIESSSYEQYF

d_gene: TRBD2
abundance: -
v_gene: TRBV7-8
j_gene: TRBJ2-3
CDR3nt: TGTGCCAGCAGCTTGGGACTAGCGGCTAGCACAGATACGCAGTATTTT
CDR3aa: CASSLGLAASTDTQYF

d_gene: -
abundance: -
v_gene: TRBV2
j_gene: TRBJ1-5
CDR3nt: TGTGCCAGCAACTATCCAGGGTTAGGTCAGCCCCAGCATTTT
CDR3aa: CASNYPGLGQPQHF

d_gene: TRBD1
abundance: -
v_gene: TRBV13
j_gene: TRBJ1-1
CDR3nt: TGTGCCAGCAGATCCGGGACAGGGGGTCCTGAAGCTTTCTTT
CDR3aa: CASRSGTGGPEAFF

d_gene: TRBD2
abundance: -
v_gene: TRBV5-1
j_gene: TRBJ2-1
CDR3nt: TGCGCCAGCAGCAAGGGCGGGGGGGGACAATGGGGCAATGAGCAGTTCTTC
CDR3aa: CASSKGGGGQWGNEQFF

d_gene: TRBD1
abundance: -
v_gene: TRBV29-1
j_gene: TRBJ1-2
CDR3nt: TGCAGCGTTGGAGCGACAGGGGACTATGGCTACACCTTC
CDR3aa: CSVGATGDYGYTF

d_gene: TRBD2
abundance: once
v_gene: TRBV9
j_gene: TRBJ2-7
CDR3nt: TGTGCCAGCAGTTATCTCGGACTAGCCGCCGGCGAGCAGTACTTC
CDR3aa: CASSYLGLAAGEQYF

d_gene: -
abundance: -
v_gene: TRBV30
j_gene: TRBJ1-5
CDR3nt: TGTGCCTGGAGGGGAGGGATCGGTCAGCCCCAGCATTTT
CDR3aa: CAWRGGIGQPQHF

d_gene: -
abundance: -
v_gene: TRBV10-3
j_gene: TRBJ1-2
CDR3nt: TGTGCCATCAGAGGCAGGGTGAATTTCGATGGCTACACCTTC
CDR3aa: CAIRGRVNFDGYTF

d_gene: -
abundance: -
v_gene: TRBV6-1
j_gene: TRBJ1-3
CDR3nt: TGTGCCAGCAGTGAGTTCAGGGCTGGAAACACCATATATTTT
CDR3aa: CASSEFRAGNTIYF

d_gene: TRBD2
abundance: once
v_gene: TRBV10-3
j_gene: TRBJ2-3
CDR3nt: TGTGCCATCAGTGAGTCTTTAGCGGGAGGGCCTGGGGATACGCAGTATTTT
CDR3aa: CAISESLAGGPGDTQYF

d_gene: TRBD1
abundance: once
v_gene: TRBV28
j_gene: TRBJ2-5
CDR3nt: TGTGCCAGCAGTCCACCCCTCTCTGGGACAGTCTTGGAGACCCAGTACTTC
CDR3aa: CASSPPLSGTVLETQYF

d_gene: TRBD1
abundance: -
v_gene: TRBV6-1
j_gene: TRBJ2-3
CDR3nt: TGTGCCAGCAGTCAAGGACAGGGATTCTTTTCAGATACGCAGTATTTT
CDR3aa: CASSQGQGFFSDTQYF

d_gene: -
abundance: -
v_gene: TRBV9
j_gene: TRBJ2-2
CDR3nt: TGTGCCAGCAGCGATTGGGAGACCGGGGAGCTGTTTTTT
CDR3aa: CASSDWETGELFF

d_gene: TRBD2
abundance: -
v_gene: TRBV4-2
j_gene: TRBJ2-5
CDR3nt: TGTGCCAGCGGAGACGTCCAGACTAGCGGAGGGGGGGAGACCCAGTACTTC
CDR3aa: CASGDVQTSGGGETQYF

d_gene: TRBD2
abundance: few
v_gene: TRBV11-3
j_gene: TRBJ2-1
CDR3nt: TGTGCCAGCAGCAATCGGGCGGGAGTCGGCTACAATGAGCAGTTCTTC
CDR3aa: CASSNRAGVGYNEQFF

d_gene: -
abundance: -
v_gene: TRBV4-2
j_gene: TRBJ1-5
CDR3nt: TGTGCCAGCAGCCCCCAACTCCTTGCAGGGGATCAGCCCCAGCATTTT
CDR3aa: CASSPQLLAGDQPQHF

d_gene: -
abundance: -
v_gene: TRBV9
j_gene: TRBJ1-1
CDR3nt: TGTGCCAGCAGCGGAGGGGGCACTGAAGCTTTCTTT
CDR3aa: CASSGGGTEAFF

d_gene: -
abundance: once
v_gene: TRBV4-1
j_gene: TRBJ1-1
CDR3nt: TGCGCCAGCAGCCAGGGACACCTGAACACTGAAGCTTTCTTT
CDR3aa: CASSQGHLNTEAFF

d_gene: TRBD1
abundance: once
v_gene: TRBV18
j_gene: TRBJ2-7
CDR3nt: TGTGCCAGCTCACCAGGACAGGGTTTCTACGAGCAGTACTTC
CDR3aa: CASSPGQGFYEQYF